This is a list of T cell receptor beta chains from one sample in a study of shared clonotypes between healthy human individuals. Some clones are missing from TCRdb's copy, which holds only in-frame ones; the method was immunoSEQ multiplex PCR. The sample lists some 2,100,000 clones; around 95% were seen once. Material for sequencing was naive CD4+ T cells sorted from blood. These receptors all stem from a man aged 18 to 30 in good health. The CDR3 runs from the conserved cysteine through the conserved F or W. The D gene is left open where the match is weak. Some rows mark clone size as missing; the rest say once, few, many or name a class of expanded clone.

>TRBD1|.|TRBV19|TRBJ1-6
CASSVQTGTAEGSPLHF
TGTGCCAGTAGTGTACAGACAGGGACCGCCGAAGGGTCACCCCTCCACTTT
>.|.|TRBV25-1|TRBJ2-6
CASSESLGGRANVLTF
TGTGCCAGCAGTGAATCTCTGGGGGGTAGGGCCAACGTCCTGACTTTC
>.|few|TRBV2|TRBJ1-2
CASSGEVHSNYGYTF
TGTGCCAGCAGTGGCGAGGTCCATAGTAACTATGGCTACACCTTC
>.|once|TRBV5-1|TRBJ1-5
CASSFLWVANQPQHF
TGCGCCAGCAGCTTCTTGTGGGTGGCCAATCAGCCCCAGCATTTT
>.|.|TRBV10-3|TRBJ2-3
CANSDTDTQYF
TGTGCCAACTCCGACACAGATACGCAGTATTTT
>TRBD1|.|TRBV18|TRBJ1-2
CASSPGQGNYGYTF
TGTGCCAGCTCACCAGGACAGGGGAACTATGGCTACACCTTC
>.|.|TRBV10-3|TRBJ1-2
CAISEGGFGYTF
TGTGCCATCAGTGAAGGGGGATTTGGCTACACCTTC
>.|.|TRBV9|TRBJ2-7
CASSVGVSMGTYEQYF
TGTGCCAGCAGCGTAGGGGTCTCTATGGGAACCTACGAGCAGTACTTC
>.|.|TRBV5-1|TRBJ2-2
CASTVLGGGELFF
TGCGCCAGCACCGTCCTCGGGGGTGGGGAGCTGTTTTTT
>.|.|TRBV5-1|TRBJ2-2
CASSLGRLTDANTGELFF
TGCGCCAGCAGCTTGGGGCGACTGACAGACGCGAACACCGGGGAGCTGTTTTTT